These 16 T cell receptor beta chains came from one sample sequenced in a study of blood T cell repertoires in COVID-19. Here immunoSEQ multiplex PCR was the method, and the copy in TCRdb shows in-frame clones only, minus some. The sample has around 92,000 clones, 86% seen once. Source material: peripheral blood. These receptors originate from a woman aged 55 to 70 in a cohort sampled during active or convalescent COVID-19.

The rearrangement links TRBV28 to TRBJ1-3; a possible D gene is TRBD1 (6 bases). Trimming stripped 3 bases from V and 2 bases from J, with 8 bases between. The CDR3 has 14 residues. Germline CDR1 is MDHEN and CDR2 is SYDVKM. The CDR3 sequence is CASSFRTAGNTIYF. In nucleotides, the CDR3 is TGTGCCAGCAGTTTCCGGACAGCTGGAAACACCATATATTTT. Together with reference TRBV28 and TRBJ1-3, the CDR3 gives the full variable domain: DVKVTQSSRYLVKRTGEKVFLECVQDMDHENMFWYRQDPGLGLRLIYFSYDVKMKEKGDIPEGYSVSREKKERFSLILESASTNQTSMYLCASSFRTAGNTIYFGEGSWLTVV.

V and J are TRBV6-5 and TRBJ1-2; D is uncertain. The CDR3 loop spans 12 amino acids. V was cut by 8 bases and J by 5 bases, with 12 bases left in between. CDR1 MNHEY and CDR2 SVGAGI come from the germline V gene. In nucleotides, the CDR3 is TGTGCCAGCTCGAGGGTCCCATATGGCTACACCTTC. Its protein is CASSRVPYGYTF.

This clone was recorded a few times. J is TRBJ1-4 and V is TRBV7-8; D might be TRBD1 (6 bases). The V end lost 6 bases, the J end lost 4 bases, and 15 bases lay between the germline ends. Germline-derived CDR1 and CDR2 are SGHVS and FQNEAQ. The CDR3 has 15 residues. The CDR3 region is CASRAGGTRNEKLFF. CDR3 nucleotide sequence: TGTGCCAGCAGGGCGGGGGGGACACGTAATGAAAAACTGTTTTTT.

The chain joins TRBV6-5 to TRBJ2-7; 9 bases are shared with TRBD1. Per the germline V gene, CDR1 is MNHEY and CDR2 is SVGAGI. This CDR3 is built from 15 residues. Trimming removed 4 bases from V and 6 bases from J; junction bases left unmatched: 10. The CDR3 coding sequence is TGTGCCAGCAGTTCATCACCTGACAGGGGGTCCGAGCAGTACTTC. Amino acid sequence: CASSSSPDRGSEQYF.

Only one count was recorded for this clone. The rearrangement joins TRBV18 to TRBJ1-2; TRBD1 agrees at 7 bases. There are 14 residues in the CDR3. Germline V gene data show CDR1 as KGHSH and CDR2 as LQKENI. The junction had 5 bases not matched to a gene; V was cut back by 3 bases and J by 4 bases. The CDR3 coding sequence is TGTGCCAGCTCACCGGGACAGCTTTCCTATGGCTACACCTTC. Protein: CASSPGQLSYGYTF.

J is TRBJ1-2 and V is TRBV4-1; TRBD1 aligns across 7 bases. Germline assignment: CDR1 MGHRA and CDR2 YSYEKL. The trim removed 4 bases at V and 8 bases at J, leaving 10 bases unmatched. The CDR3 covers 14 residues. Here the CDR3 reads CASSLSEGARGYTF. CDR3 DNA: TGCGCCAGCAGCCTGTCGGAGGGGGCGCGCGGCTACACCTTC.

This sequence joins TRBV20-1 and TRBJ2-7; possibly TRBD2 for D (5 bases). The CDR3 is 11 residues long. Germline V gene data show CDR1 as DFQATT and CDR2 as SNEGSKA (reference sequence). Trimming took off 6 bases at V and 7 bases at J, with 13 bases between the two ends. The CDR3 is CSAPSLGEQYF. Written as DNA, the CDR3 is TGCAGTGCGCCATCACTAGGAGAGCAGTACTTC.

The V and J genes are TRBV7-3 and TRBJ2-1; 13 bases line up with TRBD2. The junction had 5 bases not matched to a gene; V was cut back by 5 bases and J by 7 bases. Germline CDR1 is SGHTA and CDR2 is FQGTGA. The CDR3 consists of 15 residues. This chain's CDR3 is CASSTRTSGRNEQFF. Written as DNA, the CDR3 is TGTGCCAGCAGCACGCGGACTAGCGGGAGAAATGAGCAGTTCTTC.

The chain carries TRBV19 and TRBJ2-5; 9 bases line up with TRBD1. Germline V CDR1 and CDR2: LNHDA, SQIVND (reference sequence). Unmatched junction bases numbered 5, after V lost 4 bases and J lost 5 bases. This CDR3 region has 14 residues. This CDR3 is CASSRGQGVETQYF. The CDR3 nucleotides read TGTGCCAGTAGTAGGGGACAGGGAGTGGAGACCCAGTACTTC.

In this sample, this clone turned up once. Here the CDR3 reads CASRIFGTYEQYF. The CDR3 nucleotides read TGTGCCAGCAGAATATTCGGGACTTACGAGCAGTACTTC. This chain joins TRBV12-3 or TRBV12-4 and TRBJ2-7; a possible D gene is TRBD2 (6 bases). The CDR3 runs to 13 residues. V gave up 6 bases and J gave up 4 bases, with 13 bases separating them.

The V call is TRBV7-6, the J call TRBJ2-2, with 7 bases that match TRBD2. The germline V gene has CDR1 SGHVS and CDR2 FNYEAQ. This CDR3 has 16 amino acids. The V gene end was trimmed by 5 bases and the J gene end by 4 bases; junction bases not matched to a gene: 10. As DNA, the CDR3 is TGTGCCAGCAGCCGACGTGCGGGAGAAGGCACCGGGGAGCTGTTTTTT. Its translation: CASSRRAGEGTGELFF.

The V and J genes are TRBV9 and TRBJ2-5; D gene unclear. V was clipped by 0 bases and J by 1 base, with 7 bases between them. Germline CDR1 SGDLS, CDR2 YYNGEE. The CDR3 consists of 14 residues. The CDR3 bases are TGTGCCAGCAGCGTAGGAGGTCTCCAAGAGACCCAGTACTTC. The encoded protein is CASSVGGLQETQYF.

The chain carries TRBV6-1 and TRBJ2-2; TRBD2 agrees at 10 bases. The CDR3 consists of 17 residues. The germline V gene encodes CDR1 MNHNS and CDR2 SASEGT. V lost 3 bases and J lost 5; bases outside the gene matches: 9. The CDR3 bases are TGTGCCAGCAGTGATACTGAGCGGGGGGGCCGAACCGGGGAGCTGTTTTTT. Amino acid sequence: CASSDTERGGRTGELFF.

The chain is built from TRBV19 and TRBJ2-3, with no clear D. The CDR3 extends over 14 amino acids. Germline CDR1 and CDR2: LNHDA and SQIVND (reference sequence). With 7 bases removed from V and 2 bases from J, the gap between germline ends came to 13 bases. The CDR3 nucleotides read TGTGCCAGTACCAACCTCGCGGCCACAGATACGCAGTATTTT. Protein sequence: CASTNLAATDTQYF.

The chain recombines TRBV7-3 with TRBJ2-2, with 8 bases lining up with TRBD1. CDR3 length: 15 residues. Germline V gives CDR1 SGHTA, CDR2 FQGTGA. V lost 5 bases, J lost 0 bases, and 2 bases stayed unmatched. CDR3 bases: TGTGCCAGCAGCGCGGACAGGGCGAACACCGGGGAGCTGTTTTTT. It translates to CASSADRANTGELFF.

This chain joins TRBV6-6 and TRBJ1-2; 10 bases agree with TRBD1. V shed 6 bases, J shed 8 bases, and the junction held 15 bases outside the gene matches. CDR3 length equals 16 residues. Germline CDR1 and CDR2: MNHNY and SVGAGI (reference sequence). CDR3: CASRSLASDRGKGYTF. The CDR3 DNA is TGTGCCAGCAGATCACTTGCTTCGGACAGGGGGAAGGGCTACACCTTC.